This paragraph covers one T cell receptor (beta chain) sequence. This clonotype was observed many times. Its antigen is unknown. Per-nucleotide qualities are absent, and no much larger clonotype sits a single base away. Its CDR3 holds 13 amino acids, cysteine through phenylalanine. Of all the DNA, just the CDR3 is kept, 39 bases in frame from base 1. Trimming costs V 5 bases and J 4 bases, and their ends lie 11 bases apart. The germline V gene sets CDR1 to SGHTA and CDR2 to FQGNSA. The sample comes from a study of blood T cells in healthy people across ages (dated by TCRdb to about 2015). Describing the broader study: In model experiments, template switching captured about one uniquely barcoded TCR beta cDNA molecule for every two T cells. The donors were split into four age groups: young (average 16 years), middle-aged (roughly 39), aged (about 56) and long-lived (about 74). Age-related changes in TCR beta repertoire diversity were measured in the study by deep sequencing normalized with unique cDNA molecular identifiers. Donors of different ages were randomly distributed across sequencing lanes to avoid experimental bias. Two additional independent replicas of 1 million unique cDNA reads from the same blood draw were analyzed for two donors (one aged 18 to 29 and one aged 80 or older).

Overall results and qualifications from the work: Total diversity estimates from one million sequenced T cells were considered lower bounds and underestimates. Because the CMV infection status of the donors was unknown, age-related changes in expanded clonotypes may potentially have been confounded. Conclusive comparison of naive and antigen-experienced compartments was prevented by the profiling of bulk unsorted PBMCs. Observed TCR beta diversity correlated strongly with the percentage of naive T cells measured by flow cytometry. Compared with the aged group, the long-lived group had more naive CD4+ T cells, fewer expanded clones and increased TCR diversity, suggesting age selection. As age increased, observed TCR beta diversity per million T cells dropped in a roughly linear way, and a significant reduction was already evident by age roughly 36.

The library was built by means of 5' RACE. Sequencing was carried out with an Illumina HiSeq 2500. The second PCR ran for about 7 to 11 cycles and used a J-beta primer mix along with a sample-barcoded 5' primer. A template-switch 5' adaptor carrying 12 random nucleotides introduced a unique molecular identifier onto each TCR beta cDNA molecule. At least 2.5 million CDR3-containing paired-end reads were obtained from each sample. The Mint cDNA synthesis kit, primed by a TRBC-specific oligonucleotide, was used to synthesize first-strand cDNA from all RNA. After uracil-DNA glycosylase treatment, a first 18-cycle PCR used universal primers M1SS and BC2_uni_R on all cDNA. For the original study's pipeline: Each sample was normalized by randomly selecting 1 million high-quality reads, each carrying a distinct molecular identifier. Instead of being binned into consensus sequences, reads with shared molecular identifiers were discarded. MiTCR, with a Q25 quality threshold and the strictest error-elimination algorithm, was used for CDR3 identification, clonotype clustering and error correction. Lower-bound total TCR beta diversity was estimated with a nonparametric unseen species model using Euler transformation. The public reads were quality trimmed at Q25 with fastp and then assembled into clones with MiXCR by TCRdb, keeping productive beta chains. A single entry per CDR3 protein holds the most common genes and DNA from its merged rows. Clone size and V and J calls follow TCRdb, not the original study. The sample records around 870,000 distinct CDR3 sequences, under 30% of which are singletons. The ten largest clones capture roughly 17% of the sample.

The roughly 37 donors, aged about 6 to 95 years, were systemically healthy Caucasian individuals from Russia. Each donor gave around 9.8 milliliters of peripheral blood, collected into EDTA-treated Vacutainer tubes. Ficoll-Paque density-gradient centrifugation was used to isolate PBMCs, with at least 7 million per sample. Trizol reagent was used to extract total RNA from PBMCs, with at least 6 micrograms per sample. For every donor, flow cytometry on a PBMC aliquot measured the percentage of naive CD45RAhigh/CD27high T cells. The receptor was isolated from a woman of 80 years or more in good health. The rearranged segments are TRBV7-2 and TRBJ2-5; the D gene is not confidently resolved. Sequenced sample: blood. This receptor has the CDR3 CASSRKNGETQYF. The DNA sequence follows: TGTGCCAGCAGCCGTAAAAATGGAGAGACCCAGTACTTC.